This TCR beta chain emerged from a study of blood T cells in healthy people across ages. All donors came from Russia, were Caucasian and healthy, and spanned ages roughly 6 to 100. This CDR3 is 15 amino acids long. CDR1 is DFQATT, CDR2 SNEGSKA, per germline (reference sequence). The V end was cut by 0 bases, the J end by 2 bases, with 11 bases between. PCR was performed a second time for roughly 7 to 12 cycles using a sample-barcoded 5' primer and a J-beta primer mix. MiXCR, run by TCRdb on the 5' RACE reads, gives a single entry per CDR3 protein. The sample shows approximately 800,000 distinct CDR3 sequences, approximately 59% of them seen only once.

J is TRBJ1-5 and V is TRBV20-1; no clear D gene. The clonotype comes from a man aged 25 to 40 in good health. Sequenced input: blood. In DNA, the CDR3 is TGCAGTGCTAGAGATGGAGGTAATGGCAATCAGCCCCAGCATTTT. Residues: CSARDGGNGNQPQHF.